The rows below give T cell receptor beta chains drawn from one sample of a study of blood T cell repertoires in COVID-19. The table came from immunoSEQ multiplex PCR; TCRdb's copy has only in-frame clones and leaves some out. The data show 40,000 or so clones, about nine tenths seen once. The sequenced sample consisted of peripheral blood. The receptors come from a man aged 50 or older with active COVID-19. CDR3s include the opening cysteine and the closing phenylalanine or tryptophan. The order of the fields is J gene, clone size, CDR3 length, V gene, D gene, CDR3 protein, CDR3 DNA. A D gene is named only where the DNA matches it firmly. Clone size appears in some rows only: once, few, many, or a class for an expanded clone.

TRBJ1-5,.,12,TRBV24-1,.,CATSPGNQPQHF,TGTGCCACCAGCCCGGGCAATCAGCCCCAGCATTTT
TRBJ1-5,.,14,TRBV6-5,.,CASSCTESNQPQHF,TGTGCCAGCAGTTGCACAGAAAGCAATCAGCCCCAGCATTTT
TRBJ2-7,.,13,TRBV4-1,.,CASSQSGKYEQYF,TGCGCCAGCAGCCAATCCGGGAAGTACGAGCAGTACTTC
TRBJ2-1,.,15,TRBV28,.,CASSLTRVITHEQFF,TGTGCCAGCAGTTTAACGCGGGTAATCACACATGAGCAGTTCTTC
TRBJ2-1,.,15,TRBV27,TRBD2,CASSIAGESYNEQFF,TGTGCCAGCAGTATAGCGGGAGAGTCCTACAATGAGCAGTTCTTC
TRBJ1-5,once,16,TRBV2,.,CASSEMNPGGNQPQHF,TGTGCCAGCAGTGAAATGAACCCGGGTGGCAATCAGCCCCAGCATTTT
TRBJ2-5,.,13,TRBV30,.,CAWSETGLGTQYF,TGTGCCTGGAGTGAAACAGGGCTGGGGACCCAGTACTTC
TRBJ1-1,.,13,TRBV7-9,.,CASSVRELTEAFF,TGTGCCAGCAGCGTCAGGGAATTGACTGAAGCTTTCTTT
TRBJ1-1,.,13,TRBV27,TRBD1,CASSTGTNTEAFF,TGTGCCTCTTCGACAGGGACCAACACTGAAGCTTTCTTT
TRBJ2-5,.,11,TRBV5-8,TRBD1,CASRSRHRGYF,TGTGCCAGCAGATCCCGGCACAGGGGGTACTTC
TRBJ2-1,.,16,TRBV2,.,CASSEQGLAAYNEQFF,TGTGCCAGCAGTGAACAAGGTCTAGCAGCTTACAATGAGCAGTTCTTC
TRBJ1-1,.,14,TRBV4-3,.,CASSSQGFPSRAFF,TGCGCCAGCAGCTCTCAGGGCTTCCCATCGAGAGCTTTCTTT
TRBJ1-5,few,13,TRBV29-1,TRBD1,CSASGTGNQPQHF,TGCAGCGCTTCCGGGACAGGGAATCAGCCCCAGCATTTT
TRBJ2-1,.,13,TRBV27,.,CASSLAPYNEQFF,TGTGCCAGCAGCCTGGCTCCCTACAATGAGCAGTTCTTC
TRBJ1-5,.,15,TRBV23-1,.,CASSQSRESNQPQHF,TGCGCCAGCAGTCAATCGAGGGAGAGCAATCAGCCCCAGCATTTT
TRBJ2-1,.,13,TRBV6-5,.,CASSTPRGNEQFF,TGTGCCAGCAGCACCCCCAGGGGCAATGAGCAGTTCTTC
TRBJ1-1,.,12,TRBV7-9,.,CASSLVNPEAFF,TGTGCCAGCAGCTTAGTCAATCCTGAAGCTTTCTTT
TRBJ1-2,.,12,TRBV28,TRBD1,CATTTGVNGYTF,TGTGCCACAACGACAGGGGTTAATGGCTACACCTTC
TRBJ1-5,few,14,TRBV7-2,.,CASSPQRASDPQHF,TGTGCCAGCAGCCCCCAGAGGGCATCAGATCCCCAGCATTTT
TRBJ1-2,.,14,TRBV5-1,.,CASSLAQGTYGYTF,TGCGCCAGCAGCTTGGCGCAGGGTACCTATGGCTACACCTTC
TRBJ2-2,.,16,TRBV9,.,CASSVAKDRLAGELFF,TGTGCCAGCAGCGTAGCTAAGGACCGACTAGCCGGGGAGCTGTTTTTT
TRBJ2-7,.,15,TRBV7-9,TRBD2,CASSSSGTSDYEQYF,TGTGCCAGCAGCTCCTCCGGGACTAGCGACTACGAGCAGTACTTC
TRBJ1-4,few,15,TRBV7-2,TRBD1,CASSLDRGRREKLFF,TGTGCCAGCAGCTTGGACAGGGGGCGTCGAGAAAAACTGTTTTTT
TRBJ1-6,.,16,TRBV27,.,CASSLSGQTYNSPLHF,TGTGCCAGCAGTTTATCGGGGCAGACATATAATTCACCCCTCCACTTT
TRBJ2-4,.,15,TRBV19,.,CASSIGGLAKNIQYF,TGTGCCAGTAGTATCGGGGGACTAGCCAAAAACATTCAGTACTTC
TRBJ2-7,.,13,TRBV19,TRBD2,CASSMGGRYEQYF,TGTGCCAGTAGTATGGGAGGGAGATACGAGCAGTACTTC
TRBJ1-6,.,15,TRBV7-9,TRBD1,CASSQGQSYNSPLHF,TGTGCCAGCAGCCAGGGACAGTCCTATAATTCACCCCTCCACTTT
TRBJ1-2,.,14,TRBV5-8,.,CASSLVLQGSGYTF,TGTGCCAGCAGCTTGGTGCTGCAGGGCTCTGGCTACACCTTC
TRBJ1-4,.,15,TRBV5-4,.,CASTSQGGGEEKLFF,TGTGCCAGCACCTCCCAGGGAGGAGGAGAGGAAAAACTGTTTTTT
TRBJ1-6,.,15,TRBV4-2,TRBD1,CASSQDGQDNSPLHF,TGTGCCAGCAGCCAGGACGGACAGGACAATTCACCCCTCCACTTT
TRBJ1-2,.,13,TRBV6-5,.,CASSYLTDYGYTF,TGTGCCAGCAGTTACCTGACAGACTATGGCTACACCTTC